A selection of T cell receptor beta chains follows, all from one sample in a study of blood T cell repertoires in COVID-19. Libraries were prepared by immunoSEQ multiplex PCR; TCRdb keeps only in-frame clonotypes and omits some of them. The repertoire holds 130,000 to 150,000 clones, with 65% to 80% as singletons. The sequenced sample was peripheral blood. The source is a man aged 55 to 70 with acute or convalescent COVID-19. Each CDR3 is given with its conserved first and last residue. Each record gives: CDR3 protein, V gene, clone size, J gene, D gene. A D gene is named only where the DNA matches it firmly. Clone size appears in some rows only: once, few, many, or a class for an expanded clone.

CDR3 protein: CASSFTSGSSVNEQFF; V gene: TRBV19; clone size: NA; J gene: TRBJ2-1; D gene: TRBD2
CDR3 protein: CSVEAGTGAYFTGELFF; V gene: TRBV29-1; clone size: NA; J gene: TRBJ2-2; D gene: NA
CDR3 protein: CASSLNLAGYVDNEQFF; V gene: TRBV7-2; clone size: NA; J gene: TRBJ2-1; D gene: TRBD2
CDR3 protein: CASSPSPGHRIRPLHF; V gene: TRBV27; clone size: NA; J gene: TRBJ1-6; D gene: NA
CDR3 protein: CASSFPPGQGTGELFF; V gene: TRBV27; clone size: NA; J gene: TRBJ2-2; D gene: TRBD1
CDR3 protein: CASSFGGFSTDTQYF; V gene: TRBV27; clone size: few; J gene: TRBJ2-3; D gene: NA
CDR3 protein: CASSDPRLGGYNEQFF; V gene: TRBV10-1; clone size: NA; J gene: TRBJ2-1; D gene: NA
CDR3 protein: CASSLDRGTDTIYF; V gene: TRBV5-5; clone size: few; J gene: TRBJ1-3; D gene: TRBD1
CDR3 protein: CASSYTQGGNIQYF; V gene: TRBV7-8; clone size: NA; J gene: TRBJ2-4; D gene: NA
CDR3 protein: CIIRTDYNEQFF; V gene: TRBV29-1; clone size: once; J gene: TRBJ2-1; D gene: NA
CDR3 protein: CASRDISPDTQYF; V gene: TRBV5-1; clone size: NA; J gene: TRBJ2-3; D gene: NA
CDR3 protein: CASSLGTGSSPSGNTIYF; V gene: TRBV5-1; clone size: NA; J gene: TRBJ1-3; D gene: TRBD1
CDR3 protein: CSVSGSKATGELFF; V gene: TRBV29-1; clone size: NA; J gene: TRBJ2-2; D gene: TRBD2
CDR3 protein: CAIREGQGLSGANVLTF; V gene: TRBV10-3; clone size: NA; J gene: TRBJ2-6; D gene: TRBD1
CDR3 protein: CASSWDFTGELFF; V gene: TRBV5-5; clone size: NA; J gene: TRBJ2-2; D gene: NA
CDR3 protein: CASSGLAGGFSYEQYF; V gene: TRBV6-2/TRBV6-3; clone size: NA; J gene: TRBJ2-7; D gene: TRBD2
CDR3 protein: CASSLEFGLAGYEQYF; V gene: TRBV5-1; clone size: NA; J gene: TRBJ2-7; D gene: TRBD2
CDR3 protein: CSVSRQTSTDTQYF; V gene: TRBV29-1; clone size: NA; J gene: TRBJ2-3; D gene: NA
CDR3 protein: CASSHYKPHYEQYF; V gene: TRBV7-6; clone size: NA; J gene: TRBJ2-7; D gene: NA
CDR3 protein: CASSQADGILRYF; V gene: TRBV14; clone size: NA; J gene: TRBJ2-7; D gene: NA
CDR3 protein: CASSLNAQVYGEQYF; V gene: TRBV7-8; clone size: once; J gene: TRBJ2-7; D gene: NA
CDR3 protein: CASSKDPREIFPYEQYF; V gene: TRBV21-1; clone size: NA; J gene: TRBJ2-7; D gene: NA
CDR3 protein: CSVEAAGYGPGSSYEQYF; V gene: TRBV29-1; clone size: NA; J gene: TRBJ2-7; D gene: NA
CDR3 protein: CASTSGGGMNTEAFF; V gene: TRBV10-3; clone size: NA; J gene: TRBJ1-1; D gene: NA
CDR3 protein: CASRRDSNNSPLHF; V gene: TRBV14; clone size: NA; J gene: TRBJ1-6; D gene: TRBD1
CDR3 protein: CACKPTQGGYEQYF; V gene: TRBV6-5; clone size: NA; J gene: TRBJ2-7; D gene: NA
CDR3 protein: CASSESITGYNEQFF; V gene: TRBV2; clone size: NA; J gene: TRBJ2-1; D gene: NA
CDR3 protein: CASSSSGEGQFF; V gene: TRBV5-1; clone size: NA; J gene: TRBJ2-1; D gene: TRBD2
CDR3 protein: CASSPPGLAGTDTQYF; V gene: TRBV18; clone size: NA; J gene: TRBJ2-3; D gene: TRBD2
CDR3 protein: CASSLPRQGSNYDYTF; V gene: TRBV7-8; clone size: NA; J gene: TRBJ1-2; D gene: TRBD1
CDR3 protein: CASSITGLVGEQYF; V gene: TRBV19; clone size: NA; J gene: TRBJ2-7; D gene: NA
CDR3 protein: CASSSIAGGKETQYF; V gene: TRBV7-8; clone size: NA; J gene: TRBJ2-5; D gene: TRBD2
CDR3 protein: CASSAGANVLTF; V gene: TRBV9; clone size: NA; J gene: TRBJ2-6; D gene: NA
CDR3 protein: CASSYRGLAGEQYF; V gene: TRBV19; clone size: NA; J gene: TRBJ2-7; D gene: TRBD1
CDR3 protein: CASSKEYEQYF; V gene: TRBV5-5; clone size: NA; J gene: TRBJ2-7; D gene: NA
CDR3 protein: CASRQGRETQYF; V gene: TRBV2; clone size: once; J gene: TRBJ2-5; D gene: TRBD1
CDR3 protein: CASSIGAANYGYTF; V gene: TRBV19; clone size: NA; J gene: TRBJ1-2; D gene: NA
CDR3 protein: CASSSYRANTGELFF; V gene: TRBV5-4; clone size: once; J gene: TRBJ2-2; D gene: NA
CDR3 protein: CASSADRDYYNEQFF; V gene: TRBV27; clone size: NA; J gene: TRBJ2-1; D gene: NA
CDR3 protein: CASSPPWTSGSHLSSYNEQFF; V gene: TRBV18; clone size: NA; J gene: TRBJ2-1; D gene: TRBD2